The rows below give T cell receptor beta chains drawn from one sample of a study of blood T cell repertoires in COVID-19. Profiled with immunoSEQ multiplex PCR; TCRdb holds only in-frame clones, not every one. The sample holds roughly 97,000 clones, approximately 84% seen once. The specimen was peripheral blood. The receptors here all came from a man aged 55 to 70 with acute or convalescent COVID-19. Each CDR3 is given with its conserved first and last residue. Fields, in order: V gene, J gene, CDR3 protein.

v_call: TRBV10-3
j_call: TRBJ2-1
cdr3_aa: CAITGNSNEQFF

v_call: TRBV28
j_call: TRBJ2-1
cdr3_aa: CASSSSGSSYNEQFF

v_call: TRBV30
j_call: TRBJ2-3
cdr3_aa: CAWSRREGTDTQYF

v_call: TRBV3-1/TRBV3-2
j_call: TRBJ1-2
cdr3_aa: CASSPRGPAGYTF

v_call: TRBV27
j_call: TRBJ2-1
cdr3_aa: CASGNSGPQPRPEQFF

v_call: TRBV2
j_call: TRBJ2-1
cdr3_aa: CASSVRELANNEQFF

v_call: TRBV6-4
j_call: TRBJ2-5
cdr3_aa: CASSRGSAETQYF

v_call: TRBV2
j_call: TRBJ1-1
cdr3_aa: CASSEGGPTPAFF

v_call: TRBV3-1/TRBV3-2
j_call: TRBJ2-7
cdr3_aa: CASSKTSGTFSYEQYF

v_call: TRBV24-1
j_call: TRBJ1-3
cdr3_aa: CATSDPRSSGNTIYF

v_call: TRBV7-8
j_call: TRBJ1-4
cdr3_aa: CASSFSGTGEKLFF

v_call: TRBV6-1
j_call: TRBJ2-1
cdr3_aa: CASSELAGGSQSYNEQFF

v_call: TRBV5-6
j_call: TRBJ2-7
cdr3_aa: CASSSYGDGGRIWVYEQYF

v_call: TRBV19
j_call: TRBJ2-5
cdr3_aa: CASSIPGLVGTQYF

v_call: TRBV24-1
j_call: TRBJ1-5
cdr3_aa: CATSDPGSNQPQHF

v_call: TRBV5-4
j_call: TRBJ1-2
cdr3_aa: CASSLSRGLGGYTF

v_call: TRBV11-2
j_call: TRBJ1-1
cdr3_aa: CASTPAGRSPNTEAFF

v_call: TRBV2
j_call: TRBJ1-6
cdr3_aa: CASSVRGRNSPLHF

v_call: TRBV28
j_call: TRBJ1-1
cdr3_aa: CASSFIQGVGEAFF

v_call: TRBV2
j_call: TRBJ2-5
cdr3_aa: CASRHSGQETQYF

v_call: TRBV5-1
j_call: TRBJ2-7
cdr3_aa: CASSAGTGSSQYF

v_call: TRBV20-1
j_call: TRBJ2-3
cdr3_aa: CSASGTDTQYF

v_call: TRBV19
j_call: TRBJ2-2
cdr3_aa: CASSPARGSTRGGGGELFF

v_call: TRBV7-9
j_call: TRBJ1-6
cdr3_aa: CASSRQGAENSPLHF

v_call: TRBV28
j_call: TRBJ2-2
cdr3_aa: CASSDRDRATGELFF

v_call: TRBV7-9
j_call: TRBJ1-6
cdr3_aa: CASSFSGQNSPPHF

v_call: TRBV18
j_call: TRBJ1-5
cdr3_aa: CASSQGAEQPQHF

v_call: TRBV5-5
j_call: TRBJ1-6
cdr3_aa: CASSFTRLNSPLHF

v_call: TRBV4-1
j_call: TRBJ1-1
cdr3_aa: CASSQVGAEAFF

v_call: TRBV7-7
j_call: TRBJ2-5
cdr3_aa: CASSSRLEETQYF

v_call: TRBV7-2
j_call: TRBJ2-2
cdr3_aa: CASSLAQGGGSGELFF

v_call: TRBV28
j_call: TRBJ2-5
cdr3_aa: CASSLPGQLQETQYF

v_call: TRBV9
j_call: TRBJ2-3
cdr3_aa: CASSALARITDTQYF

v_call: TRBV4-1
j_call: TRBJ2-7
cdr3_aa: CASSQETSGLTYEQYF

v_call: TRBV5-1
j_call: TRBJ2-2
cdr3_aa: CASSFINSDTGELFF

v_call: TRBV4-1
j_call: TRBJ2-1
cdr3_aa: CASSQGGWVLTGSSYNEQFF

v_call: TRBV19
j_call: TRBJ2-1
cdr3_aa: CASSISAAPGNEQFF

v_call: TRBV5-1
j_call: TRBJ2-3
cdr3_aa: CASSTREGADTQYF

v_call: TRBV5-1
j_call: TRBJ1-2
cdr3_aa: CASSFSSISYGYTF

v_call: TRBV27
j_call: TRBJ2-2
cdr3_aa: CASSPLAGELGELFF

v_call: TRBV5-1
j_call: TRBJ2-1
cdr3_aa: CASSLGASNHEQFF

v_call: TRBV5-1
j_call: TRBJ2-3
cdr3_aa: CASSLTSTLSTDTQYF

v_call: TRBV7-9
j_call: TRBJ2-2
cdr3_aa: CASSLVRRDTGELFF

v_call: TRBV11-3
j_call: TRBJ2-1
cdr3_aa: CASSADSSYNEQFF

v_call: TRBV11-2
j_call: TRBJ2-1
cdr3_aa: CASSFAGGRSYNEQFF

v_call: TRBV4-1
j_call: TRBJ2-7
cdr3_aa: CASSHRGQGVYEQYF

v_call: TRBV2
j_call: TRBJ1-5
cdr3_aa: CASSERQGSQPQHF

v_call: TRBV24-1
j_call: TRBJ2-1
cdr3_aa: CATSDRTGRSYNEQFF

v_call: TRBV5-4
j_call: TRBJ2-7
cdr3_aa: CASSLDPVGGYTEQYF

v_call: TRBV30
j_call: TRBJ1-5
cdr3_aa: CAWSGGGVGQPQHF

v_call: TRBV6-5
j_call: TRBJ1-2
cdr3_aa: CASSPPQARGRTYF

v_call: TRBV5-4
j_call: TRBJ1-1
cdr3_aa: CASRATGRLETEAFF

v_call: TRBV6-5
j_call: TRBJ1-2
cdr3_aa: CASRRSGQGHYSYTF

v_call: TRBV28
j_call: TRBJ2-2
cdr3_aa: CASSLALAGVTGELFF

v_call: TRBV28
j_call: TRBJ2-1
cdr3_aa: CASSTLGRGGYNEQFF

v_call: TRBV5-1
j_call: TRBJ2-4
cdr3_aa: CASSLDLAKNIQYF

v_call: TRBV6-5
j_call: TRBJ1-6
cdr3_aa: CASRLQGNSPLHF

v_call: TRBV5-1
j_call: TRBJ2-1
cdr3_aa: CASSLFVPQAGRGAYNEQFF

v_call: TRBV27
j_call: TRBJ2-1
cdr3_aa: CASSLSGGRASLYNEQFF

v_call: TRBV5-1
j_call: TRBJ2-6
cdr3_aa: CASSLGFSSGANVLTF